The text below deals with one TCR beta chain. The antigen remains undetermined. This record belongs to a study of radiation and T cells in renal cell carcinoma. Whole-study context: Nephrectomy followed 15 Gy stereotactic body radiation by 4 weeks.

Time point indicated: baseline pretreatment blood. Sample treatment: 15 Gy SBRT to primary tumor, nephrectomy 4 weeks later. Study outcomes and limitations: Top tumor clonotypes rose in blood 2 weeks post-radiation, then contracted.

Libraries were prepared by immunoSEQ multiplex PCR; TCRdb keeps only in-frame clonotypes and omits some of them. Among some 140,000 clones, roughly 84% were seen once, and the ten largest hold more than 10%. This CDR3 has 16 amino acids. Trimming removed 5 bases from V and 6 bases from J, with 21 bases in between. CDR1 and CDR2 (germline): SEHNR, FQNEAQ (reference sequence). The TCR comes from a woman aged 45 to 65 with renal cell carcinoma. The specimen comprised blood, sampled from a patient whose treatment included radiotherapy and nephrectomy. The rearrangement joins TRBV7-9 to TRBJ2-3; possibly TRBD2 for D (7 bases). CDR3 amino acids: CASSLGVRGGPDTQYF. CDR3 nucleotides: TGTGCCAGCAGCCTCGGGGTAAGGGGGGGCCCGGATACGCAGTATTTT.